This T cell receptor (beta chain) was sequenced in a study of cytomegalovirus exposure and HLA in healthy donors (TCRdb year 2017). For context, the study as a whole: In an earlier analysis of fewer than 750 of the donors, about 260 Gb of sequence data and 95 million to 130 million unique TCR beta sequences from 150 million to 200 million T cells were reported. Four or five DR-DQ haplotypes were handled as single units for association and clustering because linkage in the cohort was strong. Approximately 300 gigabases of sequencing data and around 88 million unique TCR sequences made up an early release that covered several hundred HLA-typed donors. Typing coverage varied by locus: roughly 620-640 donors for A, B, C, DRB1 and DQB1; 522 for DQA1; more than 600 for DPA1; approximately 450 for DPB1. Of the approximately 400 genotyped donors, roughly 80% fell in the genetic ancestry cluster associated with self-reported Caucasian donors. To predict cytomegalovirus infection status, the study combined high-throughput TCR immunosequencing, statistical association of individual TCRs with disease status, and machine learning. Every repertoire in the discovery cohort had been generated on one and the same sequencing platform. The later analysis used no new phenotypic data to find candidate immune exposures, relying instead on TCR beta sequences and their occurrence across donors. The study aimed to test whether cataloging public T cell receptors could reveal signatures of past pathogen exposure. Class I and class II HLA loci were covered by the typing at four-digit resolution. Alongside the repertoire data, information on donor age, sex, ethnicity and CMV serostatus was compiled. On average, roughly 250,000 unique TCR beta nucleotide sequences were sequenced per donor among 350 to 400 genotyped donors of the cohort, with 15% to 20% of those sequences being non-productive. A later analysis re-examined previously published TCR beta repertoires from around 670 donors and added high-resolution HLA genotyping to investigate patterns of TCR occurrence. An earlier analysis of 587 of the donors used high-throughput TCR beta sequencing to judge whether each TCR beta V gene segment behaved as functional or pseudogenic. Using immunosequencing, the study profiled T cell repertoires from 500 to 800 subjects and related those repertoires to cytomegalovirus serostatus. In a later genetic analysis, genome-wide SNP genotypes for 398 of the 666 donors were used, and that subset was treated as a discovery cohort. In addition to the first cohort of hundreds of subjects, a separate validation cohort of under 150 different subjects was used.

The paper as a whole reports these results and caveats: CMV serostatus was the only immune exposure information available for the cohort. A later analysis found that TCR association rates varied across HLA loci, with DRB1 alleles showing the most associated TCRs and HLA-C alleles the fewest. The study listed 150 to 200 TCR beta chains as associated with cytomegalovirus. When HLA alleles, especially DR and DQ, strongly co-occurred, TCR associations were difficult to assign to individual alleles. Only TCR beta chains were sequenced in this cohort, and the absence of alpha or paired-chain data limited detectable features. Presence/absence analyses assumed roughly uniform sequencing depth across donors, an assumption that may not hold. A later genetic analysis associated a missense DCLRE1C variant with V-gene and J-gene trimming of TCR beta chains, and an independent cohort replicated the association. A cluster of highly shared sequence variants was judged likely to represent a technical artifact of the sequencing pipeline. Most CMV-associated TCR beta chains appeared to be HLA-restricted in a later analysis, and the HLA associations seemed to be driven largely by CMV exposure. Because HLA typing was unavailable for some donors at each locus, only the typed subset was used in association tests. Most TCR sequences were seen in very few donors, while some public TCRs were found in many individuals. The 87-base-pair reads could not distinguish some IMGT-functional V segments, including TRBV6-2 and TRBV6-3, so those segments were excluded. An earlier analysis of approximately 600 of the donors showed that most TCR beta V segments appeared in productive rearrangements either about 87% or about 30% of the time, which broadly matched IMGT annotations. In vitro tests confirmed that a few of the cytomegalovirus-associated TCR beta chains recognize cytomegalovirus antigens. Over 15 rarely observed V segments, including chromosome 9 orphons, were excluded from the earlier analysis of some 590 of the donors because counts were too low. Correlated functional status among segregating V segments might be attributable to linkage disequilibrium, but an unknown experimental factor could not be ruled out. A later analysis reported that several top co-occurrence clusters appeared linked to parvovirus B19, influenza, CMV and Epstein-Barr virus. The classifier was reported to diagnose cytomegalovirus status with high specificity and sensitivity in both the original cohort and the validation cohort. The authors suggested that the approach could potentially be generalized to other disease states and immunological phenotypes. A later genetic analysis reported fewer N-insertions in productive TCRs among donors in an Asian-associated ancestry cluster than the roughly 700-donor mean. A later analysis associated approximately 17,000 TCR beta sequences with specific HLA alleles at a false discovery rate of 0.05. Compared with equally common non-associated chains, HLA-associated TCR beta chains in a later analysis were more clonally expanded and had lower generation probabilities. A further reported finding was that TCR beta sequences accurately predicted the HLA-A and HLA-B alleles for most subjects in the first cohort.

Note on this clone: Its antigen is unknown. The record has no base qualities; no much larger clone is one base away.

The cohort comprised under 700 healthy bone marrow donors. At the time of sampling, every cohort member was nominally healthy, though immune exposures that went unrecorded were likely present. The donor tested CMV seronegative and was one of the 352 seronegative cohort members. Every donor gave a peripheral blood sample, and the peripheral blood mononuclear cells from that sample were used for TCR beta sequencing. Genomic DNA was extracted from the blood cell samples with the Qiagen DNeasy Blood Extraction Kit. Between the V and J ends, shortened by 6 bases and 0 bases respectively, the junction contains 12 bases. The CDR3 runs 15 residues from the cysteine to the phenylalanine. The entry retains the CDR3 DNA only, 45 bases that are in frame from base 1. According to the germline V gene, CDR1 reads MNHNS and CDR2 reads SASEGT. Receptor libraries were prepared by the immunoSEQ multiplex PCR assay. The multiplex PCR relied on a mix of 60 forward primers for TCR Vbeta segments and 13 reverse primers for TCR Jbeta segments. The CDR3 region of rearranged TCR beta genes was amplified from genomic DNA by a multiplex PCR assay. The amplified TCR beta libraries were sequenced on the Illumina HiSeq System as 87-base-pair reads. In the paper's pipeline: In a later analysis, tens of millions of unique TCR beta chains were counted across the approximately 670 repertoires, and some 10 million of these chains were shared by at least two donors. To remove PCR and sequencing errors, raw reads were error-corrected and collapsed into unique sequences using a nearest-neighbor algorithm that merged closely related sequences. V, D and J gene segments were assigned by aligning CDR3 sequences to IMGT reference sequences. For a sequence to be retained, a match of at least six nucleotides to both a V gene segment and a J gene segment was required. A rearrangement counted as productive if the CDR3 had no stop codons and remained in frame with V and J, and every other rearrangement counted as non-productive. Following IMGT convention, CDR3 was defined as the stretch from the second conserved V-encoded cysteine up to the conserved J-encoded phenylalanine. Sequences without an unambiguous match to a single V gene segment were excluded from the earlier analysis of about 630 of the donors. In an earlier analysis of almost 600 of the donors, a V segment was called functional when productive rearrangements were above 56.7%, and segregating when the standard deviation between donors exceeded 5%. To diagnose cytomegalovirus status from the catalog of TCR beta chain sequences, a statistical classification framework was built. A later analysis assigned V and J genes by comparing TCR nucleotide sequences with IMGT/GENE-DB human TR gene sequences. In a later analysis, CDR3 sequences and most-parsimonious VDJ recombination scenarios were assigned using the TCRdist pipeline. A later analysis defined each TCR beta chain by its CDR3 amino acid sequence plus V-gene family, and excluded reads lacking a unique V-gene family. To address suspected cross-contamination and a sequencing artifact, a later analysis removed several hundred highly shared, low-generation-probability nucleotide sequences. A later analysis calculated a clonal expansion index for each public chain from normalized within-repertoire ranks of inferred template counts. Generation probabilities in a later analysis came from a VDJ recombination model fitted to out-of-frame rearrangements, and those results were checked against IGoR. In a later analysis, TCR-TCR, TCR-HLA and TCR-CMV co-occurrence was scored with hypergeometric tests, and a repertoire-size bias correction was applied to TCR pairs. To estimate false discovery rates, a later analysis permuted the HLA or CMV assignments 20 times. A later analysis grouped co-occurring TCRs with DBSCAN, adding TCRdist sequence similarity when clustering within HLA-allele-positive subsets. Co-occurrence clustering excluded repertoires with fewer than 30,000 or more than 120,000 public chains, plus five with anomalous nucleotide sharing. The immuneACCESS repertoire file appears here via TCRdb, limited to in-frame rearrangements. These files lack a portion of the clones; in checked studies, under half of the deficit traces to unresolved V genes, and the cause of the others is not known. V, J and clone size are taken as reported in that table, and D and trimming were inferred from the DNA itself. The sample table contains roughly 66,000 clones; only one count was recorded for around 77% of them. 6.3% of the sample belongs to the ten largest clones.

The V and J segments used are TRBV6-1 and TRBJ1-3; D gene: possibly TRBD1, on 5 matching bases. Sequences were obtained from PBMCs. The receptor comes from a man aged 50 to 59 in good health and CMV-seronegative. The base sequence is TGTGCCAGCAGACGGGACTCCGTCTCTGGAAACACCATATATTTT. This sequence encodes CASRRDSVSGNTIYF.